This T cell receptor beta chain stems from a study of shared clonotypes between healthy human individuals. The overall study: Donor ages ranged 18 to 49 years: a couple of women, a few men. Study-wide results and caveats: Clonotypes shared by all four sorted-subset donors had higher generation probabilities than non-shared clonotypes.

Turning to this clone: What it binds is unknown.

Germline assignment: CDR1 ENHRY and CDR2 SYGVKD. Trimming took off 6 bases at V and 8 bases at J, with 20 bases between the two ends. This CDR3 spans 15 amino acids. CD8 cells classed as naive were CD45RO-negative and positively selected for CCR7, excluding terminally differentiated effector memory CD45RA+ cells. Every immunoSEQ plate was one replicate of a subset's evenly spread DNA. TCRdb's copy holds only in-frame clones and misses some; the assay was immunoSEQ multiplex PCR. The sample yields some 2,100,000 clones, 93% seen once. The chain joins TRBV10-3 to TRBJ2-1, with D perhaps TRBD2 (6 bases). The receptor was derived from a man aged 18 to 35 in good health. Some clones in this sample may be carry-over from other donors' samples. Sequencing was performed on naive CD8+ T cells from PBMCs. The CDR3 region is CAIRLGEVNVDEQFF. The CDR3 DNA reads TGTGCCATCAGGCTTGGGGAGGTGAATGTAGATGAGCAGTTCTTC.